This paragraph reports one TCR beta chain. As yet, its antigen is unknown. At one of its ends the junction is not consistent with the germline gene, which may arise from a read error. CDR1 and CDR2 (germline): KGHSH, LQKENI. The CDR3 totals 14 residues. 5'RACE with constant-segment primers built TCRalpha and TCRbeta cDNA libraries with UMIs. TCRdb passed the 5' RACE reads through MiXCR, listing each CDR3 protein once. The sample consists of about 130,000 distinct CDR3 sequences, under 30% of them appearing once. The sample comes from a study of T-cell memory formation after mild COVID-19. General study results and limits: Later expanders leaned CD4+, whereas clones that contracted between day 15 and 85 were balanced CD4/CD8.

Sequences were obtained from PBMCs or a T cell subset sorted from them (not recorded which). J is TRBJ1-3 and V is TRBV18; D remains ambiguous. This sequence was found in an adult woman who had mild COVID-19 (a few samples of this study predate the infection). Cell type and time point are not known. CDR3 coding DNA: TGTGCCAGCTCATCACCCCGGGGAATTGACACCATATATTTT. As protein: CASSSPRGIDTIYF. Full variable domain (outside the CDR3, taken from reference TRBV18 and TRBJ1-3): NAGVMQNPRHLVRRRGQEARLRCSPMKGHSHVYWYRQLPEEGLKFMVYLQKENIIDESGMPKERFSAEFPKEGPSILRIQQVVRGDSAAYFCASSSPRGIDTIYFGEGSWLTVV.